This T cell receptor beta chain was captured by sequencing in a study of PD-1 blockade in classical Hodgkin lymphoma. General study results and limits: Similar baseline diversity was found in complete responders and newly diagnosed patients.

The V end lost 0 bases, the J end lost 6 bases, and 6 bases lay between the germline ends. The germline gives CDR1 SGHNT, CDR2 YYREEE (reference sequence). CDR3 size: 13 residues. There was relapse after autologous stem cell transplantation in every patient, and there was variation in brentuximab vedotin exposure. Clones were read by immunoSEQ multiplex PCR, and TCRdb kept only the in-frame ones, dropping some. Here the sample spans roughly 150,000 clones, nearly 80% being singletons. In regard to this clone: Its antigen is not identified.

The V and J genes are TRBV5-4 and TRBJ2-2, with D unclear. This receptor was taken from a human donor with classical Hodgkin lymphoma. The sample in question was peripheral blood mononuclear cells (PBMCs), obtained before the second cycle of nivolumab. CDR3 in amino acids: CASSLDASGELFF. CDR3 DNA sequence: TGTGCCAGCAGCTTGGATGCGTCCGGGGAGCTGTTTTTT.